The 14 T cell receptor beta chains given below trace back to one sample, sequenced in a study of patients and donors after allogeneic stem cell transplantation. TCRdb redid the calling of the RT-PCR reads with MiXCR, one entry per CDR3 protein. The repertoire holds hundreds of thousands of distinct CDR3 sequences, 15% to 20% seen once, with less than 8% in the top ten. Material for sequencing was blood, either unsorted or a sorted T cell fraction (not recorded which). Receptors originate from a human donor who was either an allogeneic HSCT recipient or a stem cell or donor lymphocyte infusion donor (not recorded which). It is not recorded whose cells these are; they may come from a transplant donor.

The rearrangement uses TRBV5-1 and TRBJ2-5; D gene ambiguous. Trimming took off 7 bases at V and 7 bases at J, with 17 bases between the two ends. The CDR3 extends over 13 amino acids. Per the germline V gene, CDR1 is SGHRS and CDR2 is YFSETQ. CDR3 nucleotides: TGCGCCAGCGCCCCTAATGAGGTCGGGACCCAGTACTTC. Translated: CASAPNEVGTQYF.

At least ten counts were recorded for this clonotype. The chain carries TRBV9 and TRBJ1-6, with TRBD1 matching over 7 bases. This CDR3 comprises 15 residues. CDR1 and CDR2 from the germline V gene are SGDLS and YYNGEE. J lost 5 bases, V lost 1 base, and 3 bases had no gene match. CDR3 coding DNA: TGTGCCAGCAGCGTACGACAGGGAGATAATTCACCCCTCCACTTT. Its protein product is CASSVRQGDNSPLHF.

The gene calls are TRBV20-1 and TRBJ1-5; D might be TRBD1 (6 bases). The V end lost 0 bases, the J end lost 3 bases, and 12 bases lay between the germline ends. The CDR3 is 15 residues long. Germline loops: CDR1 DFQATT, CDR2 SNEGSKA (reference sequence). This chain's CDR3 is CSAREITGLNQPQHF. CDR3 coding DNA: TGCAGTGCTAGAGAGATAACAGGGCTCAATCAGCCCCAGCATTTT.

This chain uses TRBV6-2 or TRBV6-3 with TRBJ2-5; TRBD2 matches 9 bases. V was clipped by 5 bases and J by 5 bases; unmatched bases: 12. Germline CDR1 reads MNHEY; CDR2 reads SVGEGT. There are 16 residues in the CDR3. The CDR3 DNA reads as TGTGCCAGCAGTGTGAAGTTGCGGGGGGGCATGGAGACCCAGTACTTC. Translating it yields CASSVKLRGGMETQYF.

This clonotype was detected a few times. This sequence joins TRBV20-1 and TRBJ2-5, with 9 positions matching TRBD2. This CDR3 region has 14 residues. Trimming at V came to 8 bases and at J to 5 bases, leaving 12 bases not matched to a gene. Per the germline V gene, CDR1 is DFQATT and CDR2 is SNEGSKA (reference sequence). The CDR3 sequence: CSSYPSSGVETQYF. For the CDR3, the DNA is TGCAGTTCCTATCCCTCTAGCGGGGTGGAGACCCAGTACTTC.

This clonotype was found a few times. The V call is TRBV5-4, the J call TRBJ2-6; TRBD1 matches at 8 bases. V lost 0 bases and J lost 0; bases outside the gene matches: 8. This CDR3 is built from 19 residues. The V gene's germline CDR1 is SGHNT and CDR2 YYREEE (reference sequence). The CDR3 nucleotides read TGTGCCAGCAGCTTGGTACGGGGGACAGGCTTCTCTGGGGCCAACGTCCTGACTTTC. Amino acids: CASSLVRGTGFSGANVLTF.

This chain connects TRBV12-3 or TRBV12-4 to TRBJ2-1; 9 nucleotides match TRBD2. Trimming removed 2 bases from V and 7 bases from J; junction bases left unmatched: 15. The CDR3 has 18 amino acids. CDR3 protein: CASSLLVGTSRQFNEQFF. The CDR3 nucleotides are TGTGCCAGCAGTTTACTAGTCGGGACTAGCCGACAATTTAATGAGCAGTTCTTC.

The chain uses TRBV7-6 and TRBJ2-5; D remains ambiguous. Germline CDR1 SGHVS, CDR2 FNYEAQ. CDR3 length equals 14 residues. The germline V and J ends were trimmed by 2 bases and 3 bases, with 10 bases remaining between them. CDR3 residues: CASSLYLVEETQYF. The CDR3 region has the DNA TGTGCCAGCAGCTTATATTTAGTAGAAGAGACCCAGTACTTC.

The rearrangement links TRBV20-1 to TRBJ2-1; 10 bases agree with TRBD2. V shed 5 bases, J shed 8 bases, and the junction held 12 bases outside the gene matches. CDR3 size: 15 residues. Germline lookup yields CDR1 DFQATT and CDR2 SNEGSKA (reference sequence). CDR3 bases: TGCAGTGCTGCCCCTAGCGGGAGAAGGTCCGATGAGCAGTTCTTC. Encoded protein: CSAAPSGRRSDEQFF.

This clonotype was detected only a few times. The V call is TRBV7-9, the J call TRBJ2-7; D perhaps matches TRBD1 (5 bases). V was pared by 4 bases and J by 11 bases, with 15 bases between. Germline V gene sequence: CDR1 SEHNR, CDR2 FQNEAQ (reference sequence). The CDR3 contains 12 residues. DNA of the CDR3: TGTGCCAGCAGCTCCTCCGACGGCAGGGAGTACTTC. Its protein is CASSSSDGREYF.

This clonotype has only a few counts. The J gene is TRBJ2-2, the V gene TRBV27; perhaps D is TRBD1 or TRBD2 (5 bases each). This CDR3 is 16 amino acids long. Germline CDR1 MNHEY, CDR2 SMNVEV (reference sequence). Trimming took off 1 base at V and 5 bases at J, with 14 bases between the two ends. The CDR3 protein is CASSLLYRRRTGELFF. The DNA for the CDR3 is TGTGCCAGCAGTTTATTGTACAGGAGGAGAACCGGGGAGCTGTTTTTT.

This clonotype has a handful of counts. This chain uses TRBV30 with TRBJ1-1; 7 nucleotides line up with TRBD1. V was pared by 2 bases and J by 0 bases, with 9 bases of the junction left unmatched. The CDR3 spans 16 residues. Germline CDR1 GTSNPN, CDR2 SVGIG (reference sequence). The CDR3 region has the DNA TGTGCCTGGAGTAATTCGGCAGGGGGGATGAACACTGAAGCTTTCTTT. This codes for CAWSNSAGGMNTEAFF.

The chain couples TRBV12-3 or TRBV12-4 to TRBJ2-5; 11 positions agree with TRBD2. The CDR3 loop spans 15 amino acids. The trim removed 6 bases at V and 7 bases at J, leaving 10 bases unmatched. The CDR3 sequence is CASSYSGGGSGTQYF. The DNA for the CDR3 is TGTGCCAGCAGCTATAGCGGGGGGGGTTCCGGGACCCAGTACTTC.

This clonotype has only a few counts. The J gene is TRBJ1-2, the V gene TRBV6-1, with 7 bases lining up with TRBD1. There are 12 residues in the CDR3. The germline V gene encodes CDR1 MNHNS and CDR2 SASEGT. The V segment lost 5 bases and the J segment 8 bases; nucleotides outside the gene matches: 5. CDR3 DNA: TGTGCCAGCAGTAATACAGGGGCCGGCTACACCTTC. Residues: CASSNTGAGYTF.